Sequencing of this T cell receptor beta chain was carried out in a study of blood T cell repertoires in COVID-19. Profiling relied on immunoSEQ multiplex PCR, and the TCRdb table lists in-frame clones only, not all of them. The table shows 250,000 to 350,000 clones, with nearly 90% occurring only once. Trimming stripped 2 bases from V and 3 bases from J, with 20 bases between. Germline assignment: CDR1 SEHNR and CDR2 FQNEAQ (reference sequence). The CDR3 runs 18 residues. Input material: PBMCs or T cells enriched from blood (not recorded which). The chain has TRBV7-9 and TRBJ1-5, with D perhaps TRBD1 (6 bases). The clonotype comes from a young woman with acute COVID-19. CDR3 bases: TGTGCCAGCAGCTTATTACGGGGGGGCGGGGGACACAATCAGCCCCAGCATTTT. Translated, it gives CASSLLRGGGGHNQPQHF.